This T cell receptor beta chain was documented in a study of a mutant IDH1 vaccine in newly diagnosed glioma. Whole-study findings and limits: Immune responses induced by vaccination arose in roughly 95% of the patients. Pseudoprogression apparently lacked any relation to changes in top peripheral T cell clonotypes.

Turning to this clone: Its antigen is unknown.

Sequencing used immunoSEQ multiplex PCR; TCRdb keeps in-frame clones, though not all of them. There are around 9,800 clones in the sample; 88% occur only once, and around 5.3% lies in the top ten. Germline lookup yields CDR1 GTSNPN and CDR2 SVGIG (reference sequence). The CDR3 has 17 residues. V was clipped by 2 bases and J by 2 bases; unmatched bases: 10. The time point: week 23, last vaccination. The vaccine gave 300 ug of a 20-mer mutant IDH1 peptide subcutaneously per dose. In every donor, the tumor was a new WHO grade 3 or 4 IDH1-mutant, ATRX-lost astrocytoma. The TCR originated in a woman between 40 and 50 years old with glioma. Some clones in this sample may be carry-over from other donors' samples. The V call is TRBV30, the J call TRBJ2-7, with 12 nucleotides matching TRBD2. Specimen: PBMCs, collected from a glioma patient whose treatment included an IDH1 peptide vaccine. The DNA of the CDR3 is TGTGCCTGGAGTACTCTAGCGGGGGGGCCTCAAACCTACGAGCAGTACTTC. It codes for CAWSTLAGGPQTYEQYF.